Following are 2 T cell receptor beta chains from one sample sequenced in a study of OX40 agonist ivuxolimab in advanced cancers. Profiled with immunoSEQ multiplex PCR; TCRdb holds only in-frame clones, not every one. The repertoire includes 25,000 to 30,000 clones, approximately 78% of them detected once, and approximately 20% sits in the top ten. Sequenced material: CD4+ or CD8+ T cells sorted from blood, taken in a trial of the OX40 agonist ivuxolimab. Receptors originate from an adult with an advanced solid tumor such as melanoma, head and neck, liver or kidney cancer.

CDR3 protein: CASSPSTGELFF. Written as DNA, the CDR3 is TGTGCCAGCTCACCATCGACCGGGGAGCTGTTTTTT. This rearrangement joins TRBV18 to TRBJ2-2; D uncertain. Trimming took off 2 bases at V and 5 bases at J, with 3 bases between the two ends. The CDR3 sequence is 12 residues long. In germline, CDR1 is KGHSH, CDR2 LQKENI.

The chain has TRBV6-6 and TRBJ1-5, with 9 nucleotides matching TRBD1. J lost 7 bases, V lost 6 bases, and 10 bases had no gene match. Germline loops: CDR1 MNHNY, CDR2 SVGAGI (reference sequence). The CDR3 runs to 15 residues. CDR3 bases: TGTGCCAGCAGCAACCCCGGGACAGGGCTGCAGCCCCAGCATTTT. Protein sequence: CASSNPGTGLQPQHF.